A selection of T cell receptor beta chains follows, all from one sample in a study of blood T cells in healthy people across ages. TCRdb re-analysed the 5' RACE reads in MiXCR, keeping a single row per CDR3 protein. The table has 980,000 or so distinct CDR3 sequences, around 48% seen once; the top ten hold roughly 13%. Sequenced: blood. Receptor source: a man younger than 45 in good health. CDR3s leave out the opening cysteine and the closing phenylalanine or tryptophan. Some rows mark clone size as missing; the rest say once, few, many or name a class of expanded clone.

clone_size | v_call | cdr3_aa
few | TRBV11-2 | ASSLVGGAPQETQY
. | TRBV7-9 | ASSMQTGELF
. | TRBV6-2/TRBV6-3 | ASGVGVYEQY
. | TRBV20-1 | SARVSGLDNSPLH
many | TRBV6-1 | ASSGDTQY
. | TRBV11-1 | ASSRTAGGESYNEQF
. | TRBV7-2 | ASSHETDRGYGYT
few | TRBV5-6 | ASSLDSLQLSSYNEQF
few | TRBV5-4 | ASSFDNSPLH
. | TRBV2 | ASSDTIYGYT
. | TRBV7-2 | ASSVELAGIEQF
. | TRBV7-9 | ASSSTGGKTDTQY
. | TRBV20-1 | SARGTGDVDTQY